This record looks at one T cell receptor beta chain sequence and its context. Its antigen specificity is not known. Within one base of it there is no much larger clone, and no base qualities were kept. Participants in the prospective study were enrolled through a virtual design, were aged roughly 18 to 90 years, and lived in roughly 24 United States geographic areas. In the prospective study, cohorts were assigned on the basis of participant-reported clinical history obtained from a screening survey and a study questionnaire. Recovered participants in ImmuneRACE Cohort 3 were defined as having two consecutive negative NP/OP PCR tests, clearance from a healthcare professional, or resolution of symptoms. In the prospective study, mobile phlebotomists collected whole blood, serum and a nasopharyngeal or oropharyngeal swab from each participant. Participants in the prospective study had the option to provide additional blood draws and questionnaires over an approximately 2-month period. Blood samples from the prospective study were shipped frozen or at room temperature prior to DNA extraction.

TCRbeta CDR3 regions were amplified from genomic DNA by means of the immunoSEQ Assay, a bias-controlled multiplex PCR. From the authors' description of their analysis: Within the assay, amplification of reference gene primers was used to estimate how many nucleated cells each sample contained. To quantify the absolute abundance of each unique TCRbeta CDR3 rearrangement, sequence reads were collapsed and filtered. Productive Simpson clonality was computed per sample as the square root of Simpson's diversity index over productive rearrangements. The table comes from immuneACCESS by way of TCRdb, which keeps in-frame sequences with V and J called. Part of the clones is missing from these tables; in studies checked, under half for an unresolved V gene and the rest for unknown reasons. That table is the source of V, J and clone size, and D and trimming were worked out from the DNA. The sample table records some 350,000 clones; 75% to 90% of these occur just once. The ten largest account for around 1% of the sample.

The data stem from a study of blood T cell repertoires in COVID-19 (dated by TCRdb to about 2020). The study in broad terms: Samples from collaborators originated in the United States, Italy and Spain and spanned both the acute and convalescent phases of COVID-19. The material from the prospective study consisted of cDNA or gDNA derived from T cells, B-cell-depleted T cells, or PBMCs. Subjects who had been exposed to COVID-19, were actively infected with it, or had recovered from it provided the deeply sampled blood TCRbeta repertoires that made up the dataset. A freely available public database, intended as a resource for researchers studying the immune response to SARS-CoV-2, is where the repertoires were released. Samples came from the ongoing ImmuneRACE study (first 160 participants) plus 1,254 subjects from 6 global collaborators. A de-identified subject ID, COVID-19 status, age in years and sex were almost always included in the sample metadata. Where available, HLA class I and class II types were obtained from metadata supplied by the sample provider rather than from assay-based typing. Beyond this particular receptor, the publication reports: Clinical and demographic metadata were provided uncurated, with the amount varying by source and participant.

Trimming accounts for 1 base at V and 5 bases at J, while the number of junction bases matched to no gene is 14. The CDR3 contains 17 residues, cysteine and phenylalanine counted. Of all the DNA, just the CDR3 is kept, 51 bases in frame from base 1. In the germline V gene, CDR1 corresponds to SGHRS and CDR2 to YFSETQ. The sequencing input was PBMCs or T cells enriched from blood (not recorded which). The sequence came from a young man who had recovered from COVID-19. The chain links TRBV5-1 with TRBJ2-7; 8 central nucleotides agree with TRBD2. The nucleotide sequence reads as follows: TGCGCCAGCAGCTTGCGGCCCACCAGCGGGGGTACCCACGAGCAGTACTTC. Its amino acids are CASSLRPTSGGTHEQYF.